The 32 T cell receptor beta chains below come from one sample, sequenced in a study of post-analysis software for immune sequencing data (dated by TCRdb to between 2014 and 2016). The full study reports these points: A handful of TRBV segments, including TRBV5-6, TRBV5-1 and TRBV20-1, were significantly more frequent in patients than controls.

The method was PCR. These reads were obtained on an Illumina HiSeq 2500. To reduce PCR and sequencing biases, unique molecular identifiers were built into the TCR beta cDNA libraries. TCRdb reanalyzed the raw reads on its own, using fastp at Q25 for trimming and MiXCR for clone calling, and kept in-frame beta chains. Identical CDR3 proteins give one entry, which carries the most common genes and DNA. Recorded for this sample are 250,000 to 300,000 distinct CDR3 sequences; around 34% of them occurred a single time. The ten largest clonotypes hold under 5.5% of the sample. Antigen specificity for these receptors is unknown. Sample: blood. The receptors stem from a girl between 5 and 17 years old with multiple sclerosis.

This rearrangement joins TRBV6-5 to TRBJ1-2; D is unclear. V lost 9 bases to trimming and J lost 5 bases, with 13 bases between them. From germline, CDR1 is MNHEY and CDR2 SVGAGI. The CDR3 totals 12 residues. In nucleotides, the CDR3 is TGTGCCAGTGCCCCTGTCGGTTATGGCTACACCTTC. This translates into CASAPVGYGYTF.

The DNA for the CDR3 is TGCAGTGCTAGAGTAGGGGAGCTTTACAATGAGCAGTTCTTC. Its translation is CSARVGELYNEQFF. The J gene is TRBJ2-1, the V gene TRBV20-1; D may match TRBD1 or TRBD2 (5 bases each). Germline assignment: CDR1 DFQATT and CDR2 SNEGSKA (reference sequence). The CDR3 extends over 14 amino acids. Trimming removed 1 base from V and 4 bases from J, with 11 bases in between.

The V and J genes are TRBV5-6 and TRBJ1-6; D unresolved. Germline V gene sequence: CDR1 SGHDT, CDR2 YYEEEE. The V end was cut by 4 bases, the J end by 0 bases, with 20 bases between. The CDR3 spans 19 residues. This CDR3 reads CASSTGTTLGSSYNSPLHF. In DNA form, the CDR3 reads TGTGCCAGCAGCACTGGAACGACACTCGGAAGCTCCTATAATTCACCCCTCCACTTT.

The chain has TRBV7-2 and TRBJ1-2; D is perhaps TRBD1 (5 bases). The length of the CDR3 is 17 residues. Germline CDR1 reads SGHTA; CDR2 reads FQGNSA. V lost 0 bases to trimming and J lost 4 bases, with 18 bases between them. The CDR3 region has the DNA TGTGCCAGCAGCTTAGCGGGTGGCGGGGGAGGTCCCTATGGCTACACCTTC. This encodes CASSLAGGGGGPYGYTF. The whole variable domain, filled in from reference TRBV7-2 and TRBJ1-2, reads GAGVSQSPSNKVTEKGKDVELRCDPISGHTALYWYRQSLGQGLEFLIYFQGNSAPDKSGLPSDRFSAERTGGSVSTLTIQRTQQEDSAVYLCASSLAGGGGGPYGYTFGSGTRLTVV.

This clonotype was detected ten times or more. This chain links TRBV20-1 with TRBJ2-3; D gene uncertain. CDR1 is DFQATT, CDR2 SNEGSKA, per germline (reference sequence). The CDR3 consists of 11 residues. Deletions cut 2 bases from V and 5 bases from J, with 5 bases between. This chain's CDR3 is CSARQQDTQYF. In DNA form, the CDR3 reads TGCAGTGCTAGACAGCAAGATACGCAGTATTTT.

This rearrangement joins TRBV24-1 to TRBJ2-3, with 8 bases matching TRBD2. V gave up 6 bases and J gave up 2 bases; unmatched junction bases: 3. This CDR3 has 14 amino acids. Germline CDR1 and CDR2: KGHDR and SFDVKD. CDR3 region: CATSTSGLTDTQYF. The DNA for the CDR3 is TGTGCCACCAGTACTAGCGGTCTCACAGATACGCAGTATTTT.

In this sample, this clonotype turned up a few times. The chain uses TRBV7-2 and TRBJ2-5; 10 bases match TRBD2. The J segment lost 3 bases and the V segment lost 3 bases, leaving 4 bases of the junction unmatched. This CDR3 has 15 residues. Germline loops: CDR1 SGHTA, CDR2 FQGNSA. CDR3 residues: CASSFPTSGEETQYF. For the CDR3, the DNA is TGTGCCAGCAGCTTCCCTACTAGCGGGGAAGAGACCCAGTACTTC.

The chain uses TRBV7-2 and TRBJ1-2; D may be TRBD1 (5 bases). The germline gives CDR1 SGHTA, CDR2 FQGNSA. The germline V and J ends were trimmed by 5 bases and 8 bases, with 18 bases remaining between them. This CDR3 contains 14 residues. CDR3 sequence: CASSPDTGAGGYTF. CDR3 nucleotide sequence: TGTGCCAGCAGCCCGGACACAGGTGCGGGCGGCTACACCTTC.

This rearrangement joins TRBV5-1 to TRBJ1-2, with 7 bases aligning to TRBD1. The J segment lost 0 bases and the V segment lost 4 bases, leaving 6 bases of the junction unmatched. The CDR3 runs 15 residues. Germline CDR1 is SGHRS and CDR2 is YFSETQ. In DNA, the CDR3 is TGCGCCAGCAGCGTTACAGGGGAAGCTAACTATGGCTACACCTTC. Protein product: CASSVTGEANYGYTF.

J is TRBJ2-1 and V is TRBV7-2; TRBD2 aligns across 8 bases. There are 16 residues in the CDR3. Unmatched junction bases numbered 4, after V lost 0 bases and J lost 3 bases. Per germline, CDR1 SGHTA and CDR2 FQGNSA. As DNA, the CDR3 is TGTGCCAGCAGCTTAGCGCGGACTAGCCTCTACAATGAGCAGTTCTTC. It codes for CASSLARTSLYNEQFF.

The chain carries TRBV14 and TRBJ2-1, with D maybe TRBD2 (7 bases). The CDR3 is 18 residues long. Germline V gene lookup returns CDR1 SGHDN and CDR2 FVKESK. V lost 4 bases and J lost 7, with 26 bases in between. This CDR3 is CASSRIKIGGGNSNEQFF. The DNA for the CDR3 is TGTGCCAGCAGCCGGATAAAAATAGGGGGAGGGAACTCTAATGAGCAGTTCTTC.

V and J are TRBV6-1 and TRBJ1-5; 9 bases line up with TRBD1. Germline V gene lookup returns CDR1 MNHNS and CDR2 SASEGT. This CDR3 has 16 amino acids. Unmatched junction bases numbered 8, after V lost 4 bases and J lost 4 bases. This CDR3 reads CASSGRTGGRNQPQHF. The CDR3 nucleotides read TGTGCCAGCAGTGGCCGAACAGGGGGCAGGAATCAGCCCCAGCATTTT.

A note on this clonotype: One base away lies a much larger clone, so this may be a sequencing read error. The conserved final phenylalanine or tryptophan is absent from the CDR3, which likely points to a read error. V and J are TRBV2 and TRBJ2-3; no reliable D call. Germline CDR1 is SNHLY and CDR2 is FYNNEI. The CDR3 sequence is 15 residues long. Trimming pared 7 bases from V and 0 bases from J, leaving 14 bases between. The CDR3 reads CASTPYGVSTDTQYL. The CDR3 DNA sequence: TGTGCCAGCACCCCATATGGGGTTAGCACAGATACGCAGTATTTG.

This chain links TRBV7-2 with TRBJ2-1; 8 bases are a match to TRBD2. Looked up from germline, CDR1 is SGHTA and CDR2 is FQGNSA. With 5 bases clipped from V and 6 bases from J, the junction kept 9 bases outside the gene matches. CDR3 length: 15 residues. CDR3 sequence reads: CASSIGLAVRNEQFF. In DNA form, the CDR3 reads TGTGCCAGCAGCATAGGACTAGCCGTTCGCAATGAGCAGTTCTTC. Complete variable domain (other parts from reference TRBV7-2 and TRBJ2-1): GAGVSQSPSNKVTEKGKDVELRCDPISGHTALYWYRQSLGQGLEFLIYFQGNSAPDKSGLPSDRFSAERTGGSVSTLTIQRTQQEDSAVYLCASSIGLAVRNEQFFGPGTRLTVL.

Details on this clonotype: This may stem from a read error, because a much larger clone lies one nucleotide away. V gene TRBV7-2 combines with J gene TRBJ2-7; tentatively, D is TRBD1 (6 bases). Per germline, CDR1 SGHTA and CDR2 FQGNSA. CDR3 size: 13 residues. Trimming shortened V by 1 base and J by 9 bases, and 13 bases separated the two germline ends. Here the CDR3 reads CASSLEGQGRQYF. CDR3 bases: TGTGCCAGCAGCTTAGAAGGGCAGGGGCGGCAGTACTTC.

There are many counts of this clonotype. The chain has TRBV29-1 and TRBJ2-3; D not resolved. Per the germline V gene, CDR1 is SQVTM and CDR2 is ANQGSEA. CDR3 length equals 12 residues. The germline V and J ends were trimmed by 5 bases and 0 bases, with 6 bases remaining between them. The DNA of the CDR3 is TGCAGCGTTCTACAGAGCACAGATACGCAGTATTTT. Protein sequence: CSVLQSTDTQYF.

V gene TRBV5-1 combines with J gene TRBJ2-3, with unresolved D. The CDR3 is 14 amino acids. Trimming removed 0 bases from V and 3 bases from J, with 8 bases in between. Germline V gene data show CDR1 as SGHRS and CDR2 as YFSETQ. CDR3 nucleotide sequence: TGCGCCAGCAGCTTGGCGGACGGGACAGATACGCAGTATTTT. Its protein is CASSLADGTDTQYF. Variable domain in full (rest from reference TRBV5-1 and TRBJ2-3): KAGVTQTPRYLIKTRGQQVTLSCSPISGHRSVSWYQQTPGQGLQFLFEYFSETQRNKGNFPGRFSGRQFSNSRSEMNVSTLELGDSALYLCASSLADGTDTQYFGPGTRLTVL.

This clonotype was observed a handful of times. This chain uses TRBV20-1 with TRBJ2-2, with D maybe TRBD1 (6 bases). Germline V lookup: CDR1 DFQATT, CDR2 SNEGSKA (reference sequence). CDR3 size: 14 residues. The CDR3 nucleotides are TGCAGCCCGCCCCAGGGGCCAAACACCGGGGAGCTGTTTTTT. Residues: CSPPQGPNTGELFF.

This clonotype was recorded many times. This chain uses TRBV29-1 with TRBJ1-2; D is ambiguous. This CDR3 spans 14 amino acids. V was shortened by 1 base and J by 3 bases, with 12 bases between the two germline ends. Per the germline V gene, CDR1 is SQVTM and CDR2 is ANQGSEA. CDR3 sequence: CSVEGAEGDYGYTF. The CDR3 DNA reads TGCAGCGTTGAAGGAGCGGAGGGCGACTATGGCTACACCTTC.

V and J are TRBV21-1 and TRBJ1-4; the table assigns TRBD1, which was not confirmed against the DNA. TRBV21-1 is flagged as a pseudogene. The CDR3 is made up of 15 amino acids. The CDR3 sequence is CASSNGGPRDEKLFF. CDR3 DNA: TGTGCCAGCAGCAATGGCGGACCGAGGGACGAAAAACTGTTTTTT.

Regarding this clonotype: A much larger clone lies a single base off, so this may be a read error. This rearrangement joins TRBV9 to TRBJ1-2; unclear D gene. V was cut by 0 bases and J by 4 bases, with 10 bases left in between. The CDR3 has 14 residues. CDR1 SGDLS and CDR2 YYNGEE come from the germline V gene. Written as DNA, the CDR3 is TGTGCCAGCAGCGTAGGGACGTCCGGCTATGGCTACACCTTC. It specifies CASSVGTSGYGYTF.

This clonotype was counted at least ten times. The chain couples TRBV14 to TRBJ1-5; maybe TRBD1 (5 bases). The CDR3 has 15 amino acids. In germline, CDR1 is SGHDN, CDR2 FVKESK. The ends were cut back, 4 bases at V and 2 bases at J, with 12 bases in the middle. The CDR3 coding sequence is TGTGCCAGCAGCCGCGCACAAGGGGGCAATCAGCCCCAGCATTTT. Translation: CASSRAQGGNQPQHF. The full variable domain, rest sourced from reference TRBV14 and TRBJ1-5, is EAGVTQFPSHSVIEKGQTVTLRCDPISGHDNLYWYRRVMGKEIKFLLHFVKESKQDESGMPNNRFLAERTGGTYSTLKVQPAELEDSGVYFCASSRAQGGNQPQHFGDGTRLSIL.

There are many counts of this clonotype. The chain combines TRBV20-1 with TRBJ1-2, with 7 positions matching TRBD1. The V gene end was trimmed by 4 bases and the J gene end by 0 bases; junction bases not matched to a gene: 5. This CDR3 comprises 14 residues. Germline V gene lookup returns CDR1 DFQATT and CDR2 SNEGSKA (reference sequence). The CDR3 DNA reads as TGCAGTGCTACGCCGACAGGGTCTAACTATGGCTACACCTTC. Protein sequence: CSATPTGSNYGYTF.

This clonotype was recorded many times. CDR3 sequence reads: CASSRRTKINEQFF. The DNA of the CDR3 is TGTGCCAGCAGCCGAAGGACTAAGATCAATGAGCAGTTCTTC. The chain has TRBV3-1 and TRBJ2-1, with D possibly matching TRBD2 (6 bases). Germline V gene data show CDR1 as LGHDT and CDR2 as YNNKEL (reference sequence). The CDR3 runs 14 residues. V lost 4 bases, J lost 6 bases, and 13 bases lay in between.

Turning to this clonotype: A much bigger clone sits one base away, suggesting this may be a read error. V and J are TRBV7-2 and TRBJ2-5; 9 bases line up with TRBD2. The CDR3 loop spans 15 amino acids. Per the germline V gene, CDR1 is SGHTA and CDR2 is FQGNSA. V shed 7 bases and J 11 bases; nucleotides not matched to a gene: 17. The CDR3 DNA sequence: TGTGCCAGCAAGGCCGGCGGGAGGGCGGCCGGTGAGCAGTACTTC. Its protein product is CASKAGGRAAGEQYF. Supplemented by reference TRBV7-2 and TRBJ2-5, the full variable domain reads GAGVSQSPSNKVTEKGKDVELRCDPISGHTALYWYRQSLGQGLEFLIYFQGNSAPDKSGLPSDRFSAERTGGSVSTLTIQRTQQEDSAVYLCASKAGGRAAGEQYFGPGTRLLVL.

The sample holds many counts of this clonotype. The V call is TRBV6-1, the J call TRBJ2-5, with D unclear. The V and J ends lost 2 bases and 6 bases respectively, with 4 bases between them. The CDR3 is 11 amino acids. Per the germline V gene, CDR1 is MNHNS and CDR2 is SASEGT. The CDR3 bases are TGTGCCAGCAGTGAACGGCAGACCCAGTACTTC. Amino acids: CASSERQTQYF.

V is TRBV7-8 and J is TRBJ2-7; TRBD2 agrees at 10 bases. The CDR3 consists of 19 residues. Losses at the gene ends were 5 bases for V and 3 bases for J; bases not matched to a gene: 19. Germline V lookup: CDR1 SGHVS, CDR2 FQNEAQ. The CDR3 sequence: CASSHPRLAGVGILYEQYF. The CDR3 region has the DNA TGTGCCAGCAGCCACCCCAGGCTAGCGGGAGTGGGGATCCTCTACGAGCAGTACTTC.

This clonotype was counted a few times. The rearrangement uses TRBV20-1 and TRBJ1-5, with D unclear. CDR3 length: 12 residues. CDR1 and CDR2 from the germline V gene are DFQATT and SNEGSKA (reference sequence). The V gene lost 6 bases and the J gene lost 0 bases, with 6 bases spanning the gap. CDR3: CSAKDSNQPQHF. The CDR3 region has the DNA TGCAGTGCAAAGGATAGCAATCAGCCCCAGCATTTT.

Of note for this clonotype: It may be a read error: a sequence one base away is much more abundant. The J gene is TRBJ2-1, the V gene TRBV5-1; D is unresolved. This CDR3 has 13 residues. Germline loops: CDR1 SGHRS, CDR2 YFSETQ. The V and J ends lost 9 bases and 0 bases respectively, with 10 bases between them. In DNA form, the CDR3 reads TGCGCCAACGGACCGACCTCCTACAATGAGCAGTTCTTC. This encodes CANGPTSYNEQFF.

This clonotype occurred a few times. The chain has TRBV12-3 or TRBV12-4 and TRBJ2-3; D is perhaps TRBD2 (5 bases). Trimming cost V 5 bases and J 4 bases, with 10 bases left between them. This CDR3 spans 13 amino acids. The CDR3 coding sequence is TGTGCCAGCAGTCCTTTGAGGGCAGATACGCAGTATTTT. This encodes CASSPLRADTQYF.

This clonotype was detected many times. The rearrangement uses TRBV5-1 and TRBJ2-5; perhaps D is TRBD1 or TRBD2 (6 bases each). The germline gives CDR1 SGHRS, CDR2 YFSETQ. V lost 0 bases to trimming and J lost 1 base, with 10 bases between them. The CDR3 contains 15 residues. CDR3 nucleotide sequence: TGCGCCAGCAGCTTGGCCGGGGGCCCCCAAGAGACCCAGTACTTC. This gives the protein CASSLAGGPQETQYF.

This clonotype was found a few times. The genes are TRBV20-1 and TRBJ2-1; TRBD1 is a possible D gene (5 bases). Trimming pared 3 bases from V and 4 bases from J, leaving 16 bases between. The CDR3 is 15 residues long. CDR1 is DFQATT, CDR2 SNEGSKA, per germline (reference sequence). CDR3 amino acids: CSASSGRSSYNEQFF. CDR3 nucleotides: TGCAGTGCTAGTTCAGGGCGGAGTTCATACAATGAGCAGTTCTTC.